This T cell receptor (beta chain) was recorded in a study of vaccination and CD4 T cells after COVID-19. Across the whole study: Each person enrolled got two BNT162b2 or mRNA-1273 vaccine doses.

As regards this clonotype: Its specificity is not known.

The Oncomine TCR Beta short-read assay generated sequence data from the DNA of cultured CD4+ T cells. Someone extracted genomic DNA from cultured CD4+ T cells. In TCRdb, the PCR reads were re-called with MiXCR into one record per CDR3 protein. Here the sample spans some 13,000 distinct CDR3 sequences, about 44% being singletons. Overall study findings and caveats: The authors identified 304 of 307 vaccine-specific clones in convalescent patients as spike mono-reactive. Recorded median SARS-CoV-2-reactive clonotype numbers increased from approximately 21 to 38 without reaching significance.

Germline V gives CDR1 SEHNR, CDR2 FQNEAQ (reference sequence). Between the trimmed V and J ends, which lost 3 bases and 0 bases, there was a span of 9 bases. CDR3 length: 14 amino acids. The treatment here: 10-day PBMC culture with coronavirus spike peptide pools or control peptides (ViraFEST assay). The chain carries TRBV7-9 and TRBJ2-7, with a tentative D call TRBD2 (5 bases). The specimen was CD4+ T cells from blood, cultured in vitro. This TCR came from a human donor who had recovered from COVID-19. The CDR3 reads CASSFRETSYEQYF. The CDR3 coding sequence is TGTGCCAGCAGCTTTAGGGAGACCTCCTACGAGCAGTACTTC.